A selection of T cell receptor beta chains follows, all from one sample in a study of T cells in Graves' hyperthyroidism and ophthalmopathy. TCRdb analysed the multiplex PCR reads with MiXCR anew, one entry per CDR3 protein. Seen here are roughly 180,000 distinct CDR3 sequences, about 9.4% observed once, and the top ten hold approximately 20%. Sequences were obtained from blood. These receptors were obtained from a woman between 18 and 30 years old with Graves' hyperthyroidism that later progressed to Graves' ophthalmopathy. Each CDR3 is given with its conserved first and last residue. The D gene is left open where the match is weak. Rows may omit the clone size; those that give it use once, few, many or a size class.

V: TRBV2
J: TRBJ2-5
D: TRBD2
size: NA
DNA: TGTGCCAGCAGTGAAGGGGGGGGGCAAGAGACCCAGTACTTC
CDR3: CASSEGGGQETQYF

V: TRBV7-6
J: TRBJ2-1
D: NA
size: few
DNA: TGTGCCAGCAGCTTAGTCCCCCAGGGGTCCTACAATGAGCAGTTCTTC
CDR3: CASSLVPQGSYNEQFF

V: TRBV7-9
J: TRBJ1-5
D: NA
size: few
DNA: TGTGCCAGCAGCTTAGAGGGGCAGGGTCAGCCCCAGCATTTT
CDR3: CASSLEGQGQPQHF

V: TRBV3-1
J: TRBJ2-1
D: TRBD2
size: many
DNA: TGTGCCAGCAGCCAAGAAGGCGGGGGGGCCAATGAGCAGTTCTTC
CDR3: CASSQEGGGANEQFF

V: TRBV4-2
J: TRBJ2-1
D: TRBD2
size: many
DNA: TGTGCCAGCAGCCAAGATGTGAGTAGCGGGGTTTTTGAGCAGTTCTTC
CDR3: CASSQDVSSGVFEQFF

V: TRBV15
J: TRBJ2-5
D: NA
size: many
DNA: TGTGCCACCAGCAGAGATCGTCGGGGAACAGGGAGTAGGTTGGAGACCCAGTACTTC
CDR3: CATSRDRRGTGSRLETQYF

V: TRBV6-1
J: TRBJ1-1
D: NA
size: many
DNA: TGTGCCAGCAGCCTACAGGGTATGAAAGCTTTCTTT
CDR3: CASSLQGMKAFF

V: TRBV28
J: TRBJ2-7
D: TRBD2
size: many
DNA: TGTGCCAGCACCAATAGCGGGCCCTACGAGCAGTACTTC
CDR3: CASTNSGPYEQYF

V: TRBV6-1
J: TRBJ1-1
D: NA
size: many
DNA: TGTGCCAGCAGAACGCAGGGCCCGAACACTGAAGCTTTCTTT
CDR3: CASRTQGPNTEAFF

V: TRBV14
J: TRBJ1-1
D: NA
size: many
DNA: TGTGCCAGCAGCCAAGATACTGTAAGGACTGAAGCTTTCTTT
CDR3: CASSQDTVRTEAFF

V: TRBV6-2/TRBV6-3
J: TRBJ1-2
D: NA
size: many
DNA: TGTGCCAGCAGCTATCTTCAGACGGGGACTAACTATGGCTACACCTTC
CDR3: CASSYLQTGTNYGYTF

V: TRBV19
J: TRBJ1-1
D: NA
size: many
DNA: TGTGCCAGTAGACCACAGGGTTTTAACACTGAAGCTTTCTTT
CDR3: CASRPQGFNTEAFF

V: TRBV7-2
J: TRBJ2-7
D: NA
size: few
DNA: TGTGCCAGCAGCTTAGTGCCTAGGGCCTACGAGCAGTACTTC
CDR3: CASSLVPRAYEQYF

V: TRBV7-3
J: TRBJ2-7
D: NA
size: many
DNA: TGTGCCAGCAGATTCCCGGGACAAAAAACCTACGAGCAGTACTTC
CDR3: CASRFPGQKTYEQYF

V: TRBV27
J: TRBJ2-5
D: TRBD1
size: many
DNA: TGTGCCAGCAGTCCAGGGGGCGGCCAAGAGACCCAGTACTTC
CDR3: CASSPGGGQETQYF

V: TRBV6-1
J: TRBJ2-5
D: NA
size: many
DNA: TGTGCCAGCAGTGTTCCCAGTGGGACCCAGTACTTC
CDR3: CASSVPSGTQYF

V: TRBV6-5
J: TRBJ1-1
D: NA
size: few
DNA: TGTGCCAGCAGTTACGCTCGGACAGCAGAACGGGAAGCTTTCTTT
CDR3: CASSYARTAEREAFF

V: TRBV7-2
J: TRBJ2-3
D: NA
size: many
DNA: TGTGCCAGCAGCTCAGGAGCTGTCGCAGATACGCAGTATTTT
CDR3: CASSSGAVADTQYF

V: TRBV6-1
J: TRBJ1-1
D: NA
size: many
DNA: TGTGCCAGCACCGAGCGGGAAAAGAACACTGAAGCTTTCTTT
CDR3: CASTEREKNTEAFF

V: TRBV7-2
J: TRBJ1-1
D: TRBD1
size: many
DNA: TGTGCCAGCAGCTTAGCCGGGACAGGGGCCACTGAAGCTTTCTTT
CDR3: CASSLAGTGATEAFF